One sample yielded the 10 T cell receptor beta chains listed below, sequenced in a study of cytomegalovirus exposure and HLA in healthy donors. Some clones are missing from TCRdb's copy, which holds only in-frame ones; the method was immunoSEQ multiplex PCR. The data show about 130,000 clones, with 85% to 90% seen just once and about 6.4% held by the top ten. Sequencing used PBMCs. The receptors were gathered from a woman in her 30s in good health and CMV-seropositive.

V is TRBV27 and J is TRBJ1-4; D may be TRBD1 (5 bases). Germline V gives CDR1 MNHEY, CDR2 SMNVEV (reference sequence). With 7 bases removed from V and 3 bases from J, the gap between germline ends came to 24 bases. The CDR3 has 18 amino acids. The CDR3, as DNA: TGTGCCAGCACCCTAAGGGGTGACTCATTTGGGGCTAATGAAAAACTGTTTTTT. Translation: CASTLRGDSFGANEKLFF.

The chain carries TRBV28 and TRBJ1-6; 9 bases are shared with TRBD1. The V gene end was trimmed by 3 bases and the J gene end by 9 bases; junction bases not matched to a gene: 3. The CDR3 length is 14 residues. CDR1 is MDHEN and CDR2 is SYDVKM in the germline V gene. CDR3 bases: TGTGCCAGCAGTTTGAGGACAGGGGTTTCACCCCTCCACTTT. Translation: CASSLRTGVSPLHF.

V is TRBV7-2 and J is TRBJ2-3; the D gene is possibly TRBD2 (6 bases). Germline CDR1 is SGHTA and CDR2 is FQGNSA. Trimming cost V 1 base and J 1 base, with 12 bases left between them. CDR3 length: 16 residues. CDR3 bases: TGTGCCAGCAGCTTAGAGTTGATAGCGGGCACAGATACGCAGTATTTT. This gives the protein CASSLELIAGTDTQYF.

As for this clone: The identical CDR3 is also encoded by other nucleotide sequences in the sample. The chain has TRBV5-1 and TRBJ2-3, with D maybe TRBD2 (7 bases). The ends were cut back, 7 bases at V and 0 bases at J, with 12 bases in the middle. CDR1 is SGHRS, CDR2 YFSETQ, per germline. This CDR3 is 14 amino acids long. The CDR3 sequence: CASLRGGSTDTQYF. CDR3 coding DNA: TGCGCCAGCCTGAGGGGGGGAAGCACAGATACGCAGTATTTT.

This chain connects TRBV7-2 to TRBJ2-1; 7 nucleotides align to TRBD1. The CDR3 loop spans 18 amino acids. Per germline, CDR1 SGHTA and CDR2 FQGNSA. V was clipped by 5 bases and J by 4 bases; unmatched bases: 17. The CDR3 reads CASSPSSGQVRLYNEQFF. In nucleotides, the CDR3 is TGTGCCAGCAGCCCAAGTAGTGGACAGGTACGGCTTTACAATGAGCAGTTCTTC. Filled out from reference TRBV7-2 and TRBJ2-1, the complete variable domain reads GAGVSQSPSNKVTEKGKDVELRCDPISGHTALYWYRQSLGQGLEFLIYFQGNSAPDKSGLPSDRFSAERTGGSVSTLTIQRTQQEDSAVYLCASSPSSGQVRLYNEQFFGPGTRLTVL.

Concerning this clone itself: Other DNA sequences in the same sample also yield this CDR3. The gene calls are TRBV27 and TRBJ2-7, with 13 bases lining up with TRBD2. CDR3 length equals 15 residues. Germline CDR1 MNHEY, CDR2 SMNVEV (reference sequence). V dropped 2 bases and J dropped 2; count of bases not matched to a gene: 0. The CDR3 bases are TGTGCCAGCAGTTTAGGACTAGCGGGAGCCTACGAGCAGTACTTC. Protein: CASSLGLAGAYEQYF.

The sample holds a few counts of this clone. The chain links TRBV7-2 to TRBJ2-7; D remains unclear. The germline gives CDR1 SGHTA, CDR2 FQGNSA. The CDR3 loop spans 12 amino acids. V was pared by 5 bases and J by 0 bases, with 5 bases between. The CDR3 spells CASSRSSYEQYF. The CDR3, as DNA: TGTGCCAGCAGCCGGAGCTCCTACGAGCAGTACTTC.

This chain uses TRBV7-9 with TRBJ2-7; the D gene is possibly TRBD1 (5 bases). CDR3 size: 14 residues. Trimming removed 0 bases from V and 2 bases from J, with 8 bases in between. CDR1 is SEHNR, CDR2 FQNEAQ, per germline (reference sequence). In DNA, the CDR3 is TGTGCCAGCAGCTTAGCGGACATTACCTACGAGCAGTACTTC. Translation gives CASSLADITYEQYF.

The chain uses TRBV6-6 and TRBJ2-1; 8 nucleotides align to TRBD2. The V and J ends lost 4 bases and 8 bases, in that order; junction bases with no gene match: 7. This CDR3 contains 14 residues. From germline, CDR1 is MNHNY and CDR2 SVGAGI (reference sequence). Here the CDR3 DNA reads TGTGCCAGCAGTTCTGGCGGGAGGTCCCATGAGCAGTTCTTC. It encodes CASSSGGRSHEQFF.

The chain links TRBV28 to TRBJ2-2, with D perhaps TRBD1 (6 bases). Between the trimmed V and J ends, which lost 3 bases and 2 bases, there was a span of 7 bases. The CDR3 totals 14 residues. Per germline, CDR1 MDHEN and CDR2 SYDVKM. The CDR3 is CASSLGANTGELFF. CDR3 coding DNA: TGTGCCAGCAGTTTGGGGGCCAACACCGGGGAGCTGTTTTTT.